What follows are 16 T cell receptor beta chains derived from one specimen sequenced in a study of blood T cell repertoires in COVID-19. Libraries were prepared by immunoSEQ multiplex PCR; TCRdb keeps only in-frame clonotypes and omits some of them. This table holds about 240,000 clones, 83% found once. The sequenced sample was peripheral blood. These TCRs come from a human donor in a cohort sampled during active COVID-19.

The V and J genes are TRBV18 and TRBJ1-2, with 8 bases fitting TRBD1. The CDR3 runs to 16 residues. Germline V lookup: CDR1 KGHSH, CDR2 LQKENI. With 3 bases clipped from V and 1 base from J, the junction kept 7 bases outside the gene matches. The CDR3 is CASSPLQGGSNYGYTF. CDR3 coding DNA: TGTGCCAGCTCACCCCTACAGGGGGGAAGTAACTATGGCTACACCTTC.

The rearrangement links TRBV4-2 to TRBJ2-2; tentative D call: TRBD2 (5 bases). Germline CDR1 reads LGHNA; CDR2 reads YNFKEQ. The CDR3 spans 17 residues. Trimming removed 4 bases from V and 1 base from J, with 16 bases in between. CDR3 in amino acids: CASSRGLRTENTGELFF. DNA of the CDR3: TGTGCCAGCAGCCGCGGTCTTAGGACTGAGAACACCGGGGAGCTGTTTTTT.

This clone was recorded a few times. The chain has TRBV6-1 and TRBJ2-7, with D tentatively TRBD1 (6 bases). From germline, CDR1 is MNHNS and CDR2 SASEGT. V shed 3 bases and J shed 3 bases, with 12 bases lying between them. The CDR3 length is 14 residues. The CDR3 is CASSEDRSYYEQYF. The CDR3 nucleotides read TGTGCCAGCAGTGAGGACAGAAGTTACTACGAGCAGTACTTC.

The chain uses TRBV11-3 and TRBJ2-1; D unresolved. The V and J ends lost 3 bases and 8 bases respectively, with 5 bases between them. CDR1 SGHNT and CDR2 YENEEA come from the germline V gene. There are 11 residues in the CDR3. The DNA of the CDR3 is TGTGCCAGCAGCTTGAGTGATGAGCAGTTCTTC. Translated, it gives CASSLSDEQFF. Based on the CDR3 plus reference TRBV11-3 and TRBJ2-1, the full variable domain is EAGVVQSPRYKIIEKKQPVAFWCNPISGHNTLYWYLQNLGQGPELLIRYENEEAVDDSQLPKDRFSAERLKGVDSTLKIQPAELGDSAVYLCASSLSDEQFFGPGTRLTVL.

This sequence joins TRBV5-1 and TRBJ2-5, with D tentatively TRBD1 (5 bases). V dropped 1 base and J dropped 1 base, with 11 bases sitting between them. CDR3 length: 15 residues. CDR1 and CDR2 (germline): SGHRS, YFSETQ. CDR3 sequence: CASSLSGAVQETQYF. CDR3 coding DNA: TGCGCCAGCAGCTTGAGTGGGGCAGTCCAAGAGACCCAGTACTTC.

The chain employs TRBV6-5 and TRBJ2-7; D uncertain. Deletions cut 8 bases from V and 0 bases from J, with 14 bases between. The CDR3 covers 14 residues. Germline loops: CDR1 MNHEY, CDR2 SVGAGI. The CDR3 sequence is CASGERGISYEQYF. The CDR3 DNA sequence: TGTGCCAGCGGCGAGCGAGGCATCTCCTACGAGCAGTACTTC.

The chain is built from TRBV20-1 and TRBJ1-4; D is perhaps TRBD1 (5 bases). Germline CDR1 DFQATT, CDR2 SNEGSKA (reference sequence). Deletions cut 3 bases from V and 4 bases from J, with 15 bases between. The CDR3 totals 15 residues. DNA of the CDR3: TGCAGTGCTAGTTGGCAGGGATTGGGTAATGAAAAACTGTTTTTT. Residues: CSASWQGLGNEKLFF.

The CDR3 loop reads CASRGTGQNTGELFF. CDR3 in DNA: TGCGCCAGCAGGGGGACAGGACAGAACACCGGGGAGCTGTTTTTT. This chain connects TRBV5-1 to TRBJ2-2; 8 bases line up with TRBD1. Trimming took 5 bases from V and 1 from J; bases not matched to a gene: 4. The CDR3 contains 15 residues. Germline V gives CDR1 SGHRS, CDR2 YFSETQ.

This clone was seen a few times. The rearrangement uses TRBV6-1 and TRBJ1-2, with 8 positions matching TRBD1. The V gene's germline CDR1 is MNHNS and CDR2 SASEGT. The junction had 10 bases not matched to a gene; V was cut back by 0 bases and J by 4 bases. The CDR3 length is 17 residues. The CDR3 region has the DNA TGTGCCAGCAGTGAAGCGCACGTGGCAGGGGGCCCCTATGGCTACACCTTC. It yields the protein CASSEAHVAGGPYGYTF.

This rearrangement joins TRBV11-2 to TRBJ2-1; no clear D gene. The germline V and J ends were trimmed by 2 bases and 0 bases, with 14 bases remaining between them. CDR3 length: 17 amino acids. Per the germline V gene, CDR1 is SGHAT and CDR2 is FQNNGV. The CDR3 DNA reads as TGTGCCAGCAGCTTATTTAGTGGAGCGAGCTCCTACAATGAGCAGTTCTTC. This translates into CASSLFSGASSYNEQFF.

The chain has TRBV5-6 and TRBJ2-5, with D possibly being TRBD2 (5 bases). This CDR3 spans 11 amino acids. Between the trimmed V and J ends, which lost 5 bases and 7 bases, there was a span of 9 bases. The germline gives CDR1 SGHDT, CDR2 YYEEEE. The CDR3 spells CASSYGGTQYF. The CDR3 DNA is TGTGCCAGCAGTTACGGAGGGACCCAGTACTTC.

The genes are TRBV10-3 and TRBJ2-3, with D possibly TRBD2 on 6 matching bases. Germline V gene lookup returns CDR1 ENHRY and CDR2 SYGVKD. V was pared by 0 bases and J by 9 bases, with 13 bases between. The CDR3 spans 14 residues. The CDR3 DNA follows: TGTGCCATCAGTGAGTCAACGGGAGTAAGGACGCAGTATTTT. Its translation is CAISESTGVRTQYF.

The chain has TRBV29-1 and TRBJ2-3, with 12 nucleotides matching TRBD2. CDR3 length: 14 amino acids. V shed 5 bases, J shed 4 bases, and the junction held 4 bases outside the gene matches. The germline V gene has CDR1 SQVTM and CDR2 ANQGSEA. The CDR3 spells CSVKTSGRSDTQYF. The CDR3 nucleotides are TGCAGCGTTAAGACTAGCGGGAGATCAGATACGCAGTATTTT.

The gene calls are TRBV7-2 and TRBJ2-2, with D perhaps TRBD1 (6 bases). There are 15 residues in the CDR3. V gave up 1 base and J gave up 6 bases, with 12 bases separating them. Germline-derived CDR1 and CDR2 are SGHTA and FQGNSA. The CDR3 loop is CASSLGVEGAGELFF. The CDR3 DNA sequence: TGTGCCAGCAGCTTAGGTGTTGAGGGGGCCGGGGAGCTGTTTTTT.

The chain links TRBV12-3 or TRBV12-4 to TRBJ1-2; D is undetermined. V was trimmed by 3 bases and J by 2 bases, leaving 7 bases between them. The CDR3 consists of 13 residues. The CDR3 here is CASSLTGNYGYTF. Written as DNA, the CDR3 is TGTGCCAGCAGTTTGACGGGGAACTATGGCTACACCTTC.

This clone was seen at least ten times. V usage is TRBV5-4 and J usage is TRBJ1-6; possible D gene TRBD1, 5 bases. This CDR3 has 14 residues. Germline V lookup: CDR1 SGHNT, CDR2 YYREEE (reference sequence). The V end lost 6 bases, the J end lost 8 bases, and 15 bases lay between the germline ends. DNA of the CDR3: TGTGCCAGCAAAGGTGGAAGGGGTGATTCACCCCTCCACTTT. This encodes CASKGGRGDSPLHF.